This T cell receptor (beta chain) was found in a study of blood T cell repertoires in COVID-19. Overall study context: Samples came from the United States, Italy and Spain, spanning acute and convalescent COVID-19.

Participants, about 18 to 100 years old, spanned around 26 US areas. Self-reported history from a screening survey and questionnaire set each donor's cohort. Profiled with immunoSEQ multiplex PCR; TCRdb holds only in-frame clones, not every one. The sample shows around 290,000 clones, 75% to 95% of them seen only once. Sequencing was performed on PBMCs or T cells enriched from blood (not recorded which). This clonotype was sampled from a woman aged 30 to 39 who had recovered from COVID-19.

The CDR3 sequence: CASSYRPSGAYNEQFF. The DNA for the CDR3 is TGTGCCAGCAGTTACCGACCTAGCGGAGCTTACAATGAGCAGTTCTTC. The chain has TRBV6-5 and TRBJ2-1; 7 bases match TRBD2. The CDR3 extends over 16 amino acids. Germline V gene lookup returns CDR1 MNHEY and CDR2 SVGAGI. Germline trimming cut 2 bases from V and 4 bases from J; bases unmatched to any gene: 8.